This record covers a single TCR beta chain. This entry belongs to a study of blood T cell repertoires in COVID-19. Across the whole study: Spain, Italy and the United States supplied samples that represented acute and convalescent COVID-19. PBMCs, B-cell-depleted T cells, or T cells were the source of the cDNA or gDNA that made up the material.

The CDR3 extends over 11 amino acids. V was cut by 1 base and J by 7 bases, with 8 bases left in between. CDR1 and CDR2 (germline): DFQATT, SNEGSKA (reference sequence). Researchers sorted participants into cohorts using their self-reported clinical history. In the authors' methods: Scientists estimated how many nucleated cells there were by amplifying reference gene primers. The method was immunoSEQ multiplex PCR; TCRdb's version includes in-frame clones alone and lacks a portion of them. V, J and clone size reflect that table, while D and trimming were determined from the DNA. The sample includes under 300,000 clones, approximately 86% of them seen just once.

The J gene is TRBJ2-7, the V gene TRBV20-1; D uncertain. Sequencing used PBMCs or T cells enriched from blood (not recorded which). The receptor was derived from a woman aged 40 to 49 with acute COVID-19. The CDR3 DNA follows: TGCAGTGCTAGAGGAGTGCGGGAGCAGTACTTC. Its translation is CSARGVREQYF.